This T cell receptor (beta chain) was captured by sequencing in a study of CD4 T cells in relation to SARS-CoV-2 and coronaviruses. Study information: The HLA restriction of the shared crossreactive spike epitopes was mapped.

Deep TCR-beta sequencing used DNA from uncultured naive and memory CD4+ T cells. Repertoires were generated with immunoSEQ multiplex PCR, while TCRdb's copy carries only in-frame clones and drops some. Of around 11,000 clones in the sample, 85% to 90% were seen once. Notes on the study in general: Monoreactive clones expanded significantly more to SARS-CoV-2 than crossreactive clones did. Each donor contributed either pre-pandemic or post-infection samples, not both.

The trim removed 4 bases at V and 7 bases at J, leaving 7 bases unmatched. CDR3 length: 15 residues. Germline V lookup: CDR1 SGHDT, CDR2 YYEEEE. Remarks on this clone: Its matching antigen is unknown.

The source material was naive CD4+ T cells from PBMCs. Subset reported: naive CD4+ T cells isolated by negative enrichment. V gene TRBV5-6 combines with J gene TRBJ1-6; 8 bases are shared with TRBD1. The sequence derives from an adult with COVID-19. The CDR3 DNA reads as TGTGCCAGCAGCAGCGCCAGACAGGGGAATTCACCCCTCCACTTT. Translating gives CASSSARQGNSPLHF.